This entry concerns a single TCR beta chain. This record comes from a study of blood T cell repertoires in COVID-19. Study-wide background: Some COVID-19 samples were acute and others convalescent; all came from the United States, Italy and Spain. Nucleic acid was either cDNA or gDNA, and it came from T cells, B-cell-depleted T cells, or PBMCs.

The CDR3 is 15 residues long. Germline V gene data show CDR1 as ENHRY and CDR2 as SYGVKD. Unmatched junction bases numbered 6, after V lost 2 bases and J lost 5 bases. Study processing details: By means of reference gene primer amplification, nucleated cell counts were estimated. The method was immunoSEQ multiplex PCR; TCRdb's version includes in-frame clones alone and lacks a portion of them. The V and J calls and clone size were taken over from that table, and D and trimming were inferred from the DNA. The sample contains 230,000 or so clones, 75% to 85% of which appear only once. The gene calls are TRBV10-3 and TRBJ2-5; 9 nucleotides match TRBD1. The source of this sequence is a woman in her thirties or forties who had recovered from COVID-19. Sample: peripheral blood. The CDR3 protein is CAISEDTGGKETQYF. DNA for the CDR3: TGTGCCATCAGTGAGGACACAGGGGGCAAGGAGACCCAGTACTTC.